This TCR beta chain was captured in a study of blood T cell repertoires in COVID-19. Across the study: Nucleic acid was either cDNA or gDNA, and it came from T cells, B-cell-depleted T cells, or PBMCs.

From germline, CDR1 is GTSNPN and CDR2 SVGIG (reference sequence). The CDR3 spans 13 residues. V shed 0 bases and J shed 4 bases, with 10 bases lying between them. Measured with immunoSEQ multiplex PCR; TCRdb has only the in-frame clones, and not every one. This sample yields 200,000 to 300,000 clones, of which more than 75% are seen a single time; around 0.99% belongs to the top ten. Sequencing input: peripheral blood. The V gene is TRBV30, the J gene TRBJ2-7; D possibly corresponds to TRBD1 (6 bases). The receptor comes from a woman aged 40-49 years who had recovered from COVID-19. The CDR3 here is CAWSVGTHYEQYF. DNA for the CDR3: TGTGCCTGGAGTGTGGGGACACATTACGAGCAGTACTTC.